These 29 T cell receptor beta chains came from one sample sequenced in a study of shared clonotypes between healthy human individuals. The table came from immunoSEQ multiplex PCR; TCRdb's copy has only in-frame clones and leaves some out. The sample has about 820,000 clones; around 93% are singletons. CD45RO negativity and positive selection for CCR7 defined naive CD8 cells, a population that excluded terminally differentiated effector memory CD45RA+ cells. Material: naive CD8+ T cells sorted from blood. The receptors shown here come from a man aged 25 to 40 in good health.

A note on this clone: The identical CDR3 is also encoded by other nucleotide sequences in the sample. The chain is built from TRBV2 and TRBJ2-7; tentatively, D is TRBD1 (5 bases). This CDR3 has 11 amino acids. V was pared by 6 bases and J by 4 bases, with 7 bases between. Germline CDR1 SNHLY, CDR2 FYNNEI. CDR3 sequence reads: CASSDSYEQYF. For the CDR3, the DNA is TGTGCCAGCAGCGACAGTTACGAGCAGTACTTC. The whole variable domain, remainder taken from reference TRBV2 and TRBJ2-7, is EPEVTQTPSHQVTQMGQEVILRCVPISNHLYFYWYRQILGQKVEFLVSFYNNEISEKSEIFDDQFSVERPDGSNFTLKIRSTKLEDSAMYFCASSDSYEQYFGPGTRLTVT.

This chain joins TRBV9 and TRBJ2-1; no clear D. The ends were cut back, 3 bases at V and 9 bases at J, with 13 bases in the middle. CDR1 is SGDLS and CDR2 is YYNGEE in the germline V gene. This CDR3 contains 13 residues. CDR3 loop: CASSGTIRPEQFF. CDR3 nucleotides: TGTGCCAGCAGCGGAACAATCCGCCCTGAGCAGTTCTTC.

The chain carries TRBV7-9 and TRBJ2-7; 9 nucleotides line up with TRBD2. Germline loops: CDR1 SEHNR, CDR2 FQNEAQ (reference sequence). J was trimmed by 2 bases and V by 1 base; bases with no gene match: 3. The CDR3 is made up of 15 amino acids. The CDR3 loop is CASSLDSSGAYEQYF. In DNA form, the CDR3 reads TGTGCCAGCAGCTTAGACTCTAGCGGGGCCTACGAGCAGTACTTC.

The rearrangement links TRBV18 to TRBJ2-2; TRBD1 matches 7 bases. This CDR3 spans 15 amino acids. Germline CDR1 is KGHSH and CDR2 is LQKENI. Trimming took 3 bases from V and 5 from J; bases not matched to a gene: 6. Here the CDR3 DNA reads TGTGCCAGCTCACCGTCGGACAGGTCTACCGGGGAGCTGTTTTTT. The encoded protein is CASSPSDRSTGELFF.

The rearrangement links TRBV6-6 to TRBJ2-3, with 11 bases lining up with TRBD2. Trimming at V came to 5 bases and at J to 0 bases, leaving 4 bases not matched to a gene. CDR1 and CDR2 from the germline V gene are MNHNY and SVGAGI (reference sequence). The CDR3 totals 16 residues. In DNA, the CDR3 is TGTGCCAGCAGTCAGGGACTAGCGGAGAGCACAGATACGCAGTATTTT. Protein product: CASSQGLAESTDTQYF.

In this sample, this clone turned up a few times. The chain carries TRBV28 and TRBJ2-4; a possible D gene is TRBD1 (5 bases). V was trimmed by 3 bases and J by 6 bases, leaving 9 bases between them. This CDR3 has 13 amino acids. Per germline, CDR1 MDHEN and CDR2 SYDVKM. In nucleotides, the CDR3 is TGTGCCAGCAGTTTCGGGCAGGGAAACATTCAGTACTTC. It yields the protein CASSFGQGNIQYF.

This clone was observed a few times. The rearrangement joins TRBV30 to TRBJ1-5, with D hard to call. The V and J ends lost 1 base and 6 bases respectively, with 13 bases between them. The CDR3 extends over 14 amino acids. Germline CDR1 is GTSNPN and CDR2 is SVGIG (reference sequence). The chain's CDR3 is CAWSDETGPQPQHF. The CDR3, as DNA: TGTGCCTGGAGTGACGAGACCGGGCCTCAGCCCCAGCATTTT.

V and J are TRBV11-2 and TRBJ2-3; 8 bases agree with TRBD2. Germline V lookup: CDR1 SGHAT, CDR2 FQNNGV. Losses at the gene ends were 4 bases for V and 3 bases for J; bases not matched to a gene: 12. This CDR3 comprises 17 residues. The CDR3 spells CASSSTQAGGGTDTQYF. CDR3 in DNA: TGTGCCAGCAGCTCGACCCAGGCGGGAGGCGGAACAGATACGCAGTATTTT.

This rearrangement joins TRBV7-8 to TRBJ2-2; D ambiguous. The CDR3 is 12 amino acids. The V and J ends lost 11 bases and 1 base respectively, with 8 bases between them. Germline V gene lookup returns CDR1 SGHVS and CDR2 FQNEAQ. Here the CDR3 reads CACWENTGELFF. The DNA of the CDR3 is TGTGCCTGCTGGGAGAACACCGGGGAGCTGTTTTTT.

The chain is built from TRBV7-3 and TRBJ2-3; no firm D call. The CDR3 spans 15 residues. In germline, CDR1 is SGHTA, CDR2 FQGTGA. Trimming cost V 5 bases and J 6 bases, with 18 bases left between them. This chain's CDR3 is CASSPHGRESDTQYF. The CDR3 DNA sequence: TGTGCCAGCAGCCCGCACGGACGAGAGTCGGATACGCAGTATTTT.

The V call is TRBV18, the J call TRBJ1-4; 7 nucleotides agree with TRBD1. Per germline, CDR1 KGHSH and CDR2 LQKENI. The CDR3 contains 15 residues. J gave up 7 bases and V 4 bases, and 9 bases lay outside the gene matches. CDR3 bases: TGTGCCAGCTCACTCGAGGGGGCCCCTCGTGAAAAACTGTTTTTT. It codes for CASSLEGAPREKLFF.

The chain couples TRBV7-9 to TRBJ2-5; D possibly uses TRBD1 or TRBD2 (5 bases each). Germline lookup yields CDR1 SEHNR and CDR2 FQNEAQ (reference sequence). The CDR3 length is 13 residues. Trimming took 7 bases from V and 5 from J, leaving 14 bases between them. Here the CDR3 DNA reads TGTGCCAGCACCGATGGGACGCGGGAGACCCAGTACTTC. It codes for CASTDGTRETQYF.

This clone was recorded once. The chain carries TRBV27 and TRBJ2-7; D unclear. Deletions cut 1 base from V and 7 bases from J, with 11 bases between. The germline gives CDR1 MNHEY, CDR2 SMNVEV (reference sequence). The CDR3 length is 13 residues. The CDR3 loop reads CASSLFPIREQYF. CDR3 sequence (DNA): TGTGCCAGCAGTTTATTCCCGATTCGGGAGCAGTACTTC.

The chain links TRBV10-1 to TRBJ1-1, with a possible D match to TRBD1 (5 bases). Germline lookup yields CDR1 WNHNN and CDR2 SYGVQD (reference sequence). This CDR3 has 15 amino acids. V lost 2 bases to trimming and J lost 0 bases, with 10 bases between them. The CDR3 DNA is TGCGCCAGCAGTGAGACGACAGTGTTGAACACTGAAGCTTTCTTT. This codes for CASSETTVLNTEAFF.

The rearrangement joins TRBV29-1 to TRBJ2-3; TRBD2 matches at 9 bases. CDR3 length: 14 residues. The ends lost 7 bases at V and 3 bases at J; junction bases unmatched: 8. Germline V lookup: CDR1 SQVTM, CDR2 ANQGSEA. The chain's CDR3 is CSALLAGDTDTQYF. CDR3 bases: TGCAGCGCCCTACTAGCGGGCGATACAGATACGCAGTATTTT.

The chain employs TRBV7-9 and TRBJ2-3; 7 bases agree with TRBD2. V shed 2 bases and J 4 bases; nucleotides not matched to a gene: 12. Germline CDR1 reads SEHNR; CDR2 reads FQNEAQ (reference sequence). This CDR3 comprises 17 residues. The CDR3 nucleotides read TGTGCCAGCAGCTTAAACGGCTTGGGGAGGGTAGCAGATACGCAGTATTTT. Protein sequence: CASSLNGLGRVADTQYF.

Points on this clone: Other DNA sequences from this sample encode an identical CDR3 as well. This rearrangement joins TRBV29-1 to TRBJ2-7; perhaps TRBD2 as D (7 bases). Trimming pared 3 bases from V and 2 bases from J, leaving 8 bases between. The germline gives CDR1 SQVTM, CDR2 ANQGSEA. The CDR3 loop spans 12 amino acids. The CDR3 nucleotides read TGCAGCGTTGACGGGGGGCCCTACGAGCAGTACTTC. This gives the protein CSVDGGPYEQYF.

The chain joins TRBV27 to TRBJ2-3, with D unresolved. CDR3 length: 13 amino acids. Germline V gene sequence: CDR1 MNHEY, CDR2 SMNVEV (reference sequence). V lost 4 bases to trimming and J lost 1 base, with 6 bases between them. CDR3 region: CASSYLGTDTQYF. CDR3 coding DNA: TGTGCCAGCAGTTACCTAGGCACAGATACGCAGTATTTT.

This chain connects TRBV6-5 to TRBJ2-2, with 7 bases aligning to TRBD1. The CDR3 totals 15 residues. The J segment lost 6 bases and the V segment lost 2 bases, leaving 6 bases of the junction unmatched. Germline V gene lookup returns CDR1 MNHEY and CDR2 SVGAGI. CDR3 sequence: CASSYMTGLSGELFF. The CDR3 coding sequence is TGTGCCAGCAGTTACATGACAGGGCTTTCCGGGGAGCTGTTTTTT.

The chain has TRBV10-3 and TRBJ2-1, with a possible D match to TRBD1 (6 bases). Germline CDR1 reads ENHRY; CDR2 reads SYGVKD. The CDR3 is 17 residues long. The V end lost 1 base, the J end lost 0 bases, and 13 bases lay between the germline ends. The CDR3 DNA follows: TGTGCCATCAGTGAGTATCCTGAGGGGGACTCCTACAATGAGCAGTTCTTC. It is translated as CAISEYPEGDSYNEQFF.

The CDR3 protein is CASSRGTSGSYEQYF. The CDR3 DNA is TGCGCCAGCAGCCGAGGGACTAGCGGTTCCTACGAGCAGTACTTC. The chain is built from TRBV4-3 and TRBJ2-7, with 11 bases matching TRBD2. The germline CDR1 and CDR2 sequences are LGHNA and YSLEER. The CDR3 contains 15 residues. The V segment lost 4 bases and the J segment 1 base; nucleotides outside the gene matches: 3.

This clone appeared once. The V call is TRBV4-3, the J call TRBJ2-5, with TRBD1 matching over 8 bases. Germline CDR1 is LGHNA and CDR2 is YSLEER. Trimming took 3 bases from V and 5 from J; bases not matched to a gene: 11. The CDR3 is 16 residues long. CDR3 protein: CASSQDRVGFSETQYF. The CDR3 DNA is TGCGCCAGCAGCCAGGACAGGGTAGGGTTTTCGGAGACCCAGTACTTC.

Of note for this clone: The same CDR3 is also encoded by other DNA sequences in this sample. The chain combines TRBV27 with TRBJ2-7; D gene ambiguous. The V gene's germline CDR1 is MNHEY and CDR2 SMNVEV (reference sequence). V was clipped by 6 bases and J by 5 bases, with 11 bases between them. CDR3 size: 12 residues. CDR3: CASSLIGDEQYF. The CDR3 DNA follows: TGTGCCAGCAGCTTAATCGGAGACGAGCAGTACTTC.

The chain combines TRBV7-6 with TRBJ2-1; 12 nucleotides match TRBD2. The CDR3 is 14 amino acids. V was pared by 1 base and J by 10 bases, with 2 bases of the junction left unmatched. CDR1 and CDR2 from the germline V gene are SGHVS and FNYEAQ. For the CDR3, the DNA is TGTGCCAGCAGCTTAGGCACTAGCGGGAGGGAGCAGTTCTTC. Its protein is CASSLGTSGREQFF.

CDR3 in DNA: TGTGCCAGCAGAGTTCAGGTGTTTAGCAATCAGCCCCAGCATTTT. Amino acid sequence: CASRVQVFSNQPQHF. J is TRBJ1-5 and V is TRBV27; the D is unclear. V was cut by 6 bases and J by 0 bases, with 12 bases left in between. CDR3 size: 15 residues. Germline CDR1 MNHEY, CDR2 SMNVEV (reference sequence).

This chain connects TRBV5-6 to TRBJ2-1; the D call may be TRBD1 or TRBD2 (5 bases each). Germline V gene data show CDR1 as SGHDT and CDR2 as YYEEEE. This CDR3 spans 16 amino acids. The V end was cut by 1 base, the J end by 1 base, with 12 bases between. CDR3 in amino acids: CASSLYRDQSYNEQFF. In nucleotides, the CDR3 is TGTGCCAGCAGCTTGTACCGGGACCAATCCTACAATGAGCAGTTCTTC.

The V and J genes are TRBV6-6 and TRBJ2-5; perhaps TRBD1 as D (5 bases). CDR1 is MNHNY, CDR2 SVGAGI, per germline (reference sequence). V was clipped by 7 bases and J by 2 bases, with 11 bases between them. The length of the CDR3 is 13 residues. CDR3 residues: CASTPTEQETQYF. CDR3 DNA sequence: TGTGCCAGCACCCCGACAGAGCAAGAGACCCAGTACTTC.

The rearrangement joins TRBV5-5 to TRBJ2-7; D remains ambiguous. The CDR3 sequence is 12 residues long. The V gene's germline CDR1 is SGHKS and CDR2 YYEKEE (reference sequence). Trimming removed 1 base at V and 3 bases at J, with 5 bases between. This chain's CDR3 is CASSLFGYEQYF. The CDR3 coding sequence is TGTGCCAGCAGCTTGTTCGGCTACGAGCAGTACTTC. The whole variable domain, filled in from reference TRBV5-5 and TRBJ2-7, reads DAGVTQSPTHLIKTRGQQVTLRCSPISGHKSVSWYQQVLGQGPQFIFQYYEKEERGRGNFPDRFSARQFPNYSSELNVNALLLGDSALYLCASSLFGYEQYFGPGTRLTVT.

The V gene is TRBV10-3, the J gene TRBJ1-4; D remains unclear. The V and J ends lost 2 bases and 0 bases respectively, with 10 bases between them. Per the germline V gene, CDR1 is ENHRY and CDR2 is SYGVKD. CDR3 length equals 16 residues. Written as DNA, the CDR3 is TGTGCCATCAGTGAGAAAATAGGCCCAACTAATGAAAAACTGTTTTTT. Encoded protein: CAISEKIGPTNEKLFF.